This T cell receptor (beta chain) was sequenced for a study of blood T cells in healthy people across ages. Looking at the study overall: Capturing about one barcoded beta molecule per two T cells was achieved by template switching. General study findings and limits: Researchers said unsorted PBMCs prevented a conclusive naive versus antigen-experienced comparison. Because donor CMV status was unknown, expanded clonotype changes were possibly confounded. Strongly correlated with naive T cell percentage was TCR beta diversity.

This CDR3 is 11 amino acids long. CDR1 MNHNY and CDR2 SVGAGI come from the germline V gene (reference sequence). V lost 10 bases, J lost 8 bases, and 6 bases stayed unmatched. It was with a sample-barcoded 5' primer and a J-beta primer mix that a second PCR of roughly 6 to 12 cycles was run. TCRdb fed the 5' RACE reads into MiXCR, producing one record per CDR3 protein. The sample shows more than 1.4 million distinct CDR3 sequences, roughly 40% of them seen only once. There are a few counts of this clonotype. The antigen remains unidentified. What was sequenced was blood. The rearrangement links TRBV6-6 to TRBJ1-2; 8 bases align to TRBD1. The receptor was isolated from a woman aged 18-29 years in good health. The CDR3 bases are TGTGCCACCGGACAGGGAGAAGGCTACACCTTC. Its translation is CATGQGEGYTF.